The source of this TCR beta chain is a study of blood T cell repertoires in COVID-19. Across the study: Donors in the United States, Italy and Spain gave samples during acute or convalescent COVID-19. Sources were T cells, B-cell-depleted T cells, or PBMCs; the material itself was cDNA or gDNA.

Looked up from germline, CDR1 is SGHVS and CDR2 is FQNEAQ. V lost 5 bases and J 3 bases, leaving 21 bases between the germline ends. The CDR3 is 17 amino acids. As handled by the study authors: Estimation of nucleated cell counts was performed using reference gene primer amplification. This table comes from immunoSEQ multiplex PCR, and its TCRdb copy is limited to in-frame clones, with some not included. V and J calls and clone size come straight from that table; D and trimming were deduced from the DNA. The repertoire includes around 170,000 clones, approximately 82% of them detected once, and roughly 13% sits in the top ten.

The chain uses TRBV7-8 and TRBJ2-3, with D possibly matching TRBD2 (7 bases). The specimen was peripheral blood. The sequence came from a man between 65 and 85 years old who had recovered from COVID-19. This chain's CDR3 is CASSQRGGGGETDTQYF. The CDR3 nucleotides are TGTGCCAGCAGCCAAAGAGGAGGAGGGGGGGAGACAGATACGCAGTATTTT.